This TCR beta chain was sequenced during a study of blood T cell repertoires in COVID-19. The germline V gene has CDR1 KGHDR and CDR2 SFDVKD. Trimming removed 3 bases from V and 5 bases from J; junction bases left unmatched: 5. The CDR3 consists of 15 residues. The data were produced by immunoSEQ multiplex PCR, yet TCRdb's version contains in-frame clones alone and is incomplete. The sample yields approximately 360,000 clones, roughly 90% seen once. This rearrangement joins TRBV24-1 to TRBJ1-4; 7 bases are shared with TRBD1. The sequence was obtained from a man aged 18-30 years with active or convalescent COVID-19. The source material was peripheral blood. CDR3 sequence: CATSDNSRGNEKLFF. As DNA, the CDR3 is TGTGCCACCAGTGATAATTCCAGGGGGAATGAAAAACTGTTTTTT.